One and the same sample provided the 19 T cell receptor beta chains below, sequenced in a study of T cell repertoires in cytomegalovirus infection. From the reads, TCRdb called clonotypes with MiXCR, one entry per CDR3 protein. The sample carries around 240,000 distinct CDR3 sequences, approximately 22% recorded once. Sequenced input: CD8+ T cells from PBMCs. These receptors all come from a human donor in good health (CMV status not recorded). Some clones in this sample may be carry-over from other donors' samples.

At least ten counts were recorded for this clonotype. V gene TRBV11-3 combines with J gene TRBJ2-1; a weak D match, TRBD2 (7 bases). CDR1 SGHNT and CDR2 YENEEA come from the germline V gene. V was clipped by 3 bases and J by 6 bases, with 15 bases between them. CDR3 length equals 15 residues. The CDR3 is CASSFGRGALNEQFF. In nucleotides, the CDR3 is TGTGCCAGCAGCTTCGGTCGGGGGGCCCTCAATGAGCAGTTCTTC.

The genes are TRBV6-1 and TRBJ2-3; 10 bases line up with TRBD2. The V segment lost 6 bases and the J segment 1 base; nucleotides outside the gene matches: 7. Germline V CDR1 and CDR2: MNHNS, SASEGT. The CDR3 length is 16 residues. This CDR3 reads CASRVGLAGGTDTQYF. Written as DNA, the CDR3 is TGTGCCAGCAGGGTGGGGCTAGCGGGGGGCACAGATACGCAGTATTTT.

This clonotype was found once. The chain combines TRBV12-3 or TRBV12-4 with TRBJ1-2; TRBD1 matches at 8 bases. The CDR3 loop spans 14 amino acids. The ends lost 4 bases at V and 10 bases at J; junction bases unmatched: 11. CDR3 in DNA: TGTGCCAGCAGTTCAGGATCGGGGACAGGCCCCTACACCTTC. This sequence encodes CASSSGSGTGPYTF.

This rearrangement joins TRBV2 to TRBJ2-1; 7 bases align to TRBD2. From germline, CDR1 is SNHLY and CDR2 FYNNEI. The V and J ends lost 3 bases and 6 bases, in that order; junction bases with no gene match: 8. CDR3 length: 15 residues. The CDR3 nucleotides are TGTGCCAGCAGTGAGGGCGGGGGATGGCCCAATGAGCAGTTCTTC. Translation: CASSEGGGWPNEQFF.

The CDR3 loop reads CSVEQGAGETQYF. In DNA form, the CDR3 reads TGCAGCGTTGAACAGGGGGCCGGGGAGACCCAGTACTTC. The genes are TRBV29-1 and TRBJ2-5; TRBD1 aligns across 8 bases. J lost 5 bases, V lost 2 bases, and 4 bases had no gene match. Germline V gives CDR1 SQVTM, CDR2 ANQGSEA. The CDR3 is made up of 13 amino acids.

The chain carries TRBV12-3 or TRBV12-4 and TRBJ1-2; weak D call: TRBD1 (5 bases). V lost 5 bases and J lost 4, with 11 bases in between. This CDR3 contains 13 residues. CDR3 bases: TGTGCCAGCAGTCCACAGGATCCCTATGGCTACACCTTC. Translating gives CASSPQDPYGYTF.

This clonotype was found many times. The chain recombines TRBV11-2 with TRBJ2-7, with D tentatively TRBD1 (6 bases). CDR3 length: 13 residues. Trimming removed 5 bases from V and 1 base from J, with 9 bases in between. Germline V lookup: CDR1 SGHAT, CDR2 FQNNGV. CDR3 nucleotide sequence: TGTGCCAGCAGCCTGGGACATTCCTACGAGCAGTACTTC. It specifies CASSLGHSYEQYF.

There are many counts of this clonotype. The genes are TRBV7-2 and TRBJ1-2; D not resolved. Trimming took 1 base from V and 4 from J, leaving 22 bases between them. CDR1 and CDR2 from the germline V gene are SGHTA and FQGNSA. This CDR3 comprises 18 residues. The CDR3 here is CASSLGHMTLTHFYGYTF. CDR3 nucleotide sequence: TGTGCCAGCAGCTTAGGGCACATGACTTTAACCCATTTCTATGGCTACACCTTC.

In this sample, this clonotype turned up a few times. The rearrangement joins TRBV6-2 or TRBV6-3 to TRBJ2-3; 8 bases line up with TRBD2. Per the germline V gene, CDR1 is MNHEY and CDR2 is SVGEGT. This CDR3 is built from 18 residues. V was clipped by 2 bases and J by 2 bases; unmatched bases: 12. The CDR3 spells CASSYLGGAGATTDTQYF. CDR3 bases: TGTGCCAGCAGTTACCTCGGAGGAGCGGGGGCCACCACAGATACGCAGTATTTT.

This clonotype came up a few times. This chain joins TRBV28 and TRBJ1-5, with D possibly TRBD1 on 5 matching bases. Germline V gene data show CDR1 as MDHEN and CDR2 as SYDVKM. The V gene lost 10 bases and the J gene lost 5 bases, with 18 bases spanning the gap. The CDR3 covers 14 residues. Here the CDR3 DNA reads TGTGCCAACAACCCGGGGGTCCATCATCAGCCCCAGCATTTT. It encodes CANNPGVHHQPQHF.

The gene calls are TRBV28 and TRBJ2-1; maybe TRBD1 (6 bases). V shed 5 bases and J shed 8 bases, with 16 bases lying between them. The CDR3 covers 14 residues. CDR1 and CDR2 from the germline V gene are MDHEN and SYDVKM. In nucleotides, the CDR3 is TGTGCCAGCAGTCCTCGGACAGTTACCTATGAGCAGTTCTTC. Translated: CASSPRTVTYEQFF.

This clonotype was observed a few times. This chain uses TRBV19 with TRBJ2-7; D is ambiguous. Trimming pared 5 bases from V and 2 bases from J, leaving 7 bases between. The CDR3 spans 12 residues. The V gene's germline CDR1 is LNHDA and CDR2 SQIVND (reference sequence). The CDR3 bases are TGTGCCAGTAGTCACCGCCCCTACGAGCAGTACTTC. Its protein is CASSHRPYEQYF.

This clonotype was observed at least ten times. The gene calls are TRBV28 and TRBJ2-3, with 15 positions matching TRBD2. The CDR3 has 18 residues. Per germline, CDR1 MDHEN and CDR2 SYDVKM. V dropped 2 bases and J dropped 0; count of bases not matched to a gene: 3. CDR3 bases: TGTGCCAGCAGTTTAAGTGGACTAGCGGGGGGGAGCACAGATACGCAGTATTTT. Translating gives CASSLSGLAGGSTDTQYF.

This clonotype was observed a handful of times. This rearrangement joins TRBV4-2 to TRBJ1-2; 7 positions match TRBD1. Trimming took 4 bases from V and 6 from J; bases not matched to a gene: 2. The CDR3 length is 12 residues. The germline CDR1 and CDR2 sequences are LGHNA and YNFKEQ. In DNA form, the CDR3 reads TGTGCCAGCAGCCCGACAGGGCATGGCTACACCTTC. Its protein is CASSPTGHGYTF.

A few counts support this clonotype. The V and J genes are TRBV12-3 or TRBV12-4 and TRBJ1-1, with D unresolved. V lost 2 bases and J 6 bases, leaving 13 bases between the germline ends. CDR3 size: 14 residues. DNA for the CDR3: TGTGCCAGCAGTTTATCGACCGCGTGGGCTGAAGCTTTCTTT. Its protein is CASSLSTAWAEAFF.

This clonotype occurred many times. The V and J genes are TRBV7-6 and TRBJ2-2; the match to TRBD1 covers 9 bases. The germline V gene has CDR1 SGHVS and CDR2 FNYEAQ. CDR3 size: 18 residues. Losses at the gene ends were 1 base for V and 6 bases for J; bases not matched to a gene: 12. CDR3 bases: TGTGCCAGCAGCTTAGTAAGCGAAGCGACAGGGGGTTCCGGGGAGCTGTTTTTT. This sequence encodes CASSLVSEATGGSGELFF.

The chain combines TRBV2 with TRBJ2-1, with 7 bases matching TRBD1. J gave up 8 bases and V 9 bases, and 7 bases lay outside the gene matches. Germline V gene sequence: CDR1 SNHLY, CDR2 FYNNEI. The CDR3 length is 12 residues. The CDR3 is CARTATGDEQFF. CDR3 DNA sequence: TGTGCCAGGACTGCTACAGGGGATGAGCAGTTCTTC. Supplemented by reference TRBV2 and TRBJ2-1, the full variable domain reads EPEVTQTPSHQVTQMGQEVILRCVPISNHLYFYWYRQILGQKVEFLVSFYNNEISEKSEIFDDQFSVERPDGSNFTLKIRSTKLEDSAMYFCARTATGDEQFFGPGTRLTVL.

This clonotype showed up just a few times. This chain links TRBV11-1 with TRBJ1-1; D remains ambiguous. The CDR3 sequence is 14 residues long. Germline V gene data show CDR1 as SGHAT and CDR2 as FQDESV (reference sequence). With 4 bases removed from V and 1 base from J, the gap between germline ends came to 10 bases. CDR3 DNA sequence: TGTGCCAGCAGCTCATTCGGAGCGAACACTGAAGCTTTCTTT. Translating it yields CASSSFGANTEAFF.

On this clonotype itself: One base away lies a much larger clone, so this may be a sequencing read error. Here the CDR3 reads CASSSHTVSGELFF. The CDR3 DNA follows: TGTGCCAGCAGTTCGCACACGGTTTCCGGGGAGCTGTTTTTT. The chain recombines TRBV6-5 with TRBJ2-2; unclear D gene. CDR3 length: 14 amino acids. V shed 4 bases and J shed 6 bases, with 12 bases lying between them. Looked up from germline, CDR1 is MNHEY and CDR2 is SVGAGI.